Given below is one TCR beta chain in context. V shed 2 bases and J 9 bases; nucleotides not matched to a gene: 8. Germline CDR1 is MGHRA and CDR2 is YSYEKL. The CDR3 contains 15 residues. The data originate from a study of CD8 T cells in Susac syndrome. RNA amounts of roughly 0.5 to 1 ug underwent reverse transcription with random hexamers. TCRdb fed the immunoSEQ multiplex PCR reads into MiXCR, producing one record per CDR3 protein. This table has approximately 120,000 distinct CDR3 sequences, more than 80% appearing once. The sample was CD8+ T cells from PBMCs. This sequence originates from a human donor with multiple sclerosis. The V and J genes are TRBV4-1 and TRBJ2-2, with 8 bases fitting TRBD1. The CDR3, as DNA: TGCGCCAGCAGCCAAACGACAGGGGACTCAAGGGAGCTGTTTTTT. It translates to CASSQTTGDSRELFF.